This T cell receptor beta chain is from a study of CD8 T cells in ankylosing spondylitis. This clonotype was observed a few times. Its antigen is unidentified. V dropped 7 bases and J dropped 0 bases, with 22 bases sitting between them. CDR1 MNHEY and CDR2 SVGEGT come from the germline V gene. The length of the CDR3 is 18 residues. Findings of the study overall: What seemed typical of ankylosing spondylitis blood was a TCR beta motif built from under 10 highly homologous variants.

MiXCR, run by TCRdb on the 5' RACE reads, gives a single entry per CDR3 protein. The data show roughly 440,000 distinct CDR3 sequences, 17% seen once. This rearrangement joins TRBV6-2 or TRBV6-3 to TRBJ1-5, with a possible D match to TRBD1 (5 bases). The source of this sequence is a male donor with ankylosing spondylitis. Sequencing was performed on blood, either unsorted or a sorted T cell fraction (not recorded which). The CDR3 sequence is CASTPSGAGAYSNQPQHF. CDR3 sequence (DNA): TGTGCCAGCACCCCCTCCGGGGCAGGAGCTTATAGCAATCAGCCCCAGCATTTT.